The rows below give T cell receptor beta chains drawn from one sample of a study of glioma-infiltrating T cells. TCRdb recomputed calls from the multiplex PCR reads with MiXCR, one row per CDR3 protein. The profile shows about 200,000 distinct CDR3 sequences, around 32% of them singletons. The sequenced sample consisted of glioma tissue, nonneoplastic brain tissue, or PBMCs (not recorded which). The source of these receptors is a human donor with low-grade glioma or glioblastoma, undergoing nonglioma brain surgery, or in good health (not recorded which). The CDR3 runs from the conserved cysteine through the conserved F or W. Fields, in order: clone size, J gene, D gene, V gene, CDR3 protein, CDR3 DNA. The D gene is left open where the match is weak. Clone size, where shown, is once, few, many, or a class for clones that have expanded.

many TRBJ2-7 TRBD2 TRBV3-1 CASSQAPSGRYEQYF TGTGCCAGCAGCCAAGCCCCTAGCGGGAGATACGAGCAGTACTTC
few TRBJ2-7 . TRBV5-1 CASSLLTGLSEQYF TGCGCCAGCAGCTTGCTCACAGGTCTCTCCGAGCAGTACTTC
many TRBJ2-1 . TRBV7-6 CASSSLGGEQFF TGTGCCAGCAGCTCTCTAGGTGGTGAGCAGTTCTTC
many TRBJ2-6 . TRBV7-2 CASSLDRQSSGANVLTF TGTGCCAGCAGCTTAGATCGCCAAAGCTCTGGGGCCAACGTCCTGACTTTC
many TRBJ2-5 TRBD2 TRBV6-1 CASSGGFSGRAVETQYF TGTGCCAGCAGTGGGGGCTTTAGCGGGAGGGCCGTGGAGACCCAGTACTTC
many TRBJ2-7 TRBD2 TRBV6-2/TRBV6-3 CASSRTSGRAYEQYF TGTGCCAGCAGCCGGACTAGCGGGAGGGCCTACGAGCAGTACTTC
. TRBJ2-7 TRBD2 TRBV20-1 CSARGGLAGGYEQYF TGCAGTGCTAGGGGGGGACTAGCGGGAGGTTACGAGCAGTACTTC
once TRBJ1-2 TRBD1 TRBV3-1 CASSRESGTVVGYIF TGTGCCAGCAGCCGCGAGTCCGGGACAGTGGTTGGCTACATCTTC
many TRBJ2-3 TRBD1 TRBV7-2 CASSLDRGRTDTQYF TGTGCCAGCAGCTTGGACAGGGGGCGCACAGATACGCAGTATTTT
many TRBJ2-7 . TRBV4-3 CASSQRRVGYEQYF TGCGCCAGCAGCCAACGCAGGGTAGGCTACGAGCAGTACTTC
once TRBJ2-3 TRBD1 TRBV20-1 CSASRDRDTDTQYF TGCAGTGCTAGCCGGGACAGGGACACAGATACGCAGTATTTT
. TRBJ2-7 . TRBV6-1 CASSSGIRYEQYF TGTGCCAGCAGTTCGGGGATTAGGTACGAGCAGTACTTC
. TRBJ2-7 . TRBV2 CVSRLAYEQYF TGTGTCAGCAGACTAGCCTACGAGCAGTACTTC
. TRBJ2-3 TRBD1 TRBV5-1 CASSYGQGILDTQYF TGCGCCAGCAGCTATGGACAGGGGATCCTAGATACGCAGTATTTT
. TRBJ2-3 . TRBV7-8 CASSLYGRNTDTQYF TGTGCCAGCAGCTTATATGGGCGGAACACAGATACGCAGTATTTT
many TRBJ2-3 TRBD2 TRBV28 CASRDAGASGSSWVASTDTQYF TGTGCCAGCAGAGATGCAGGAGCTAGCGGGAGTAGTTGGGTCGCTAGCACAGATACGCAGTATTTT
. TRBJ2-5 . TRBV29-1 CSLQSLGETQHF TGCAGCCTCCAATCACTAGGGGAGACCCAGCACTTC
many TRBJ1-5 . TRBV2 CASTLGTVGYQPQHF TGTGCCAGCACCCTGGGGACGGTGGGGTATCAGCCCCAGCATTTT
many TRBJ2-5 TRBD1 TRBV28 CASRPQAAQGQETQYF TGTGCCAGCAGACCACAAGCCGCACAGGGGCAAGAGACCCAGTACTTC
many TRBJ2-1 TRBD1 TRBV29-1 CSVVRGQGAYNEQFF TGCAGCGTTGTAAGGGGACAGGGGGCGTACAATGAGCAGTTCTTC
. TRBJ2-5 . TRBV7-9 CASSLNLGEQETQYF TGTGCCAGCAGCTTAAACTTAGGAGAGCAAGAGACCCAGTACTTC
many TRBJ1-2 . TRBV7-2 CASSADRNYGYTF TGTGCCAGCAGCGCGGACAGAAACTATGGCTACACCTTC
. TRBJ2-7 . TRBV4-3 CASSQDTGGRTYEQYF TGCGCCAGCAGCCAAGATACCGGGGGCCGGACCTACGAGCAGTACTTC
. TRBJ2-1 . TRBV9 CASSVWDSNEQFF TGTGCCAGCAGCGTATGGGACTCAAATGAGCAGTTCTTC
many TRBJ2-3 . TRBV28 CASRASTDTQYF TGTGCCAGCAGAGCTAGCACAGATACGCAGTATTTT
many TRBJ1-5 . TRBV7-2 CASSLTFGNQPQHF TGTGCCAGCAGCTTAACTTTCGGCAATCAGCCCCAGCATTTT
few TRBJ2-3 TRBD2 TRBV9 CASTLLAEASTDTQYF TGTGCCAGCACCCTACTAGCGGAGGCTAGCACAGATACGCAGTATTTT
many TRBJ1-2 TRBD1 TRBV28 CASRLGPGQVHGYTF TGTGCCAGCAGATTGGGCCCCGGACAGGTCCATGGCTACACCTTC
. TRBJ1-3 . TRBV3-1 CASSRERRDTIYF TGTGCCAGCAGCCGAGAGCGGAGAGACACCATATATTTT